This T cell receptor (beta chain) was found in a study of T cell repertoires in cytomegalovirus infection. In the study overall: Matching HLA type and CMV infection were both indicated by public TCR beta signatures.

TCRdb independently ran MiXCR on the reads; one entry per CDR3 protein. The sample yields fewer than 350,000 distinct CDR3 sequences, under 20% seen once. Study-level points and caveats: People with CMV and the relevant HLA were identified by cumulative public TCR beta family frequency.

Trimming stripped 1 base from V and 4 bases from J, with 13 bases between. CDR1 and CDR2 (germline): SGHTA, FQGNSA. The CDR3 is 15 amino acids. This clonotype was seen repeatedly, ten times or more. Its specificity is unknown. The chain uses TRBV7-2 and TRBJ1-2, with D perhaps TRBD1 (5 bases). What was sequenced was PBMCs. This receptor was obtained from a human donor in good health (CMV status not recorded). Some clones in this sample may be carry-over from other donors' samples. CDR3 bases: TGTGCCAGCAGCTTAGGCCAGGGCCTGGCCTATGGCTACACCTTC. Translated: CASSLGQGLAYGYTF. Supplemented by reference TRBV7-2 and TRBJ1-2, the full variable domain reads GAGVSQSPSNKVTEKGKDVELRCDPISGHTALYWYRQSLGQGLEFLIYFQGNSAPDKSGLPSDRFSAERTGGSVSTLTIQRTQQEDSAVYLCASSLGQGLAYGYTFGSGTRLTVV.